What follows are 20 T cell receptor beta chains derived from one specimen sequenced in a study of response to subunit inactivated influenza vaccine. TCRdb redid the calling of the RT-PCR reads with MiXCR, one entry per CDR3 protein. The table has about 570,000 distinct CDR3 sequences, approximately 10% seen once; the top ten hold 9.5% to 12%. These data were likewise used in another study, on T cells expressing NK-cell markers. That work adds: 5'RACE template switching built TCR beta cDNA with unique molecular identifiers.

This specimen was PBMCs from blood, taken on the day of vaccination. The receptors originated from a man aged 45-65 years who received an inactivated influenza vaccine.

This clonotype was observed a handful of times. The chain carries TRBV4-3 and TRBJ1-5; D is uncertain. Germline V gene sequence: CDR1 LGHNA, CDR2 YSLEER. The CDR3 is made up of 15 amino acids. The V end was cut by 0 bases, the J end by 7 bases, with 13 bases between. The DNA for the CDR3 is TGCGCCAGCAGCCAAGACTTTGAGGGAACCCAGCCCCAGCATTTT. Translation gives CASSQDFEGTQPQHF.

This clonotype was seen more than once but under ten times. The chain's CDR3 is CASSWGGVMEQYF. In DNA, the CDR3 is TGTGCCAGCAGTTGGGGAGGGGTTATGGAGCAGTACTTC. J is TRBJ2-7 and V is TRBV28; TRBD2 matches at 7 bases. CDR1 is MDHEN, CDR2 SYDVKM, per germline. V gave up 4 bases and J gave up 7 bases; unmatched junction bases: 7. The CDR3 sequence is 13 residues long.

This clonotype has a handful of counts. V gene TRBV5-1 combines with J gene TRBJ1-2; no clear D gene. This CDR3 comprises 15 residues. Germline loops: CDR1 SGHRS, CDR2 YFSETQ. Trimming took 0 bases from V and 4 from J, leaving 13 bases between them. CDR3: CASSLAAGSSYGYTF. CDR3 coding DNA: TGCGCCAGCAGCTTGGCCGCAGGTTCGTCCTATGGCTACACCTTC.

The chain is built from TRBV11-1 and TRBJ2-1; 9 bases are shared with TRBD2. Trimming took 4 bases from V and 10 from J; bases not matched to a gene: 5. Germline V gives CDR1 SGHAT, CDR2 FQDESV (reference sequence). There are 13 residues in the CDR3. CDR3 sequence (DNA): TGTGCCAGCAGCTCTGGGACTAGCACCGAGCAGTTCTTC. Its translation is CASSSGTSTEQFF. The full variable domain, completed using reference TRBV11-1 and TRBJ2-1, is EAEVAQSPRYKITEKSQAVAFWCDPISGHATLYWYRQILGQGPELLVQFQDESVVDDSQLPKDRFSAERLKGVDSTLKIQPAELGDSAMYLCASSSGTSTEQFFGPGTRLTVL.

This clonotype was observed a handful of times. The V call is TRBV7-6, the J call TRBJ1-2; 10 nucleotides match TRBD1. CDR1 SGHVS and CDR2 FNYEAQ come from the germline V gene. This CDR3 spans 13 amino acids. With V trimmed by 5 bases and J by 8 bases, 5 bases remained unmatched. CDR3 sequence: CASSADRGRGYTF. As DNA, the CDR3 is TGTGCCAGCAGCGCAGACAGGGGGCGAGGCTACACCTTC.

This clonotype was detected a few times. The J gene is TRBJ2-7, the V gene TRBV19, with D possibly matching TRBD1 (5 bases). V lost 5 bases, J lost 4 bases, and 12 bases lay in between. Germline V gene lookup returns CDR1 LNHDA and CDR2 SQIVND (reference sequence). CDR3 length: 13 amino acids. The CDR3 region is CASSLSGKYEQYF. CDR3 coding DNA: TGTGCCAGTAGTCTCTCAGGGAAATACGAGCAGTACTTC.

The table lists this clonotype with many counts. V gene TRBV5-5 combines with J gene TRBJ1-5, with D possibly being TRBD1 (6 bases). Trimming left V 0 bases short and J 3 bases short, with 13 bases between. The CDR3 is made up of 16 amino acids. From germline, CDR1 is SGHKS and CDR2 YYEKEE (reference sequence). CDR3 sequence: CASSLGVRGNNQPQHF. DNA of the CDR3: TGTGCCAGCAGCTTGGGAGTCAGGGGTAACAATCAGCCCCAGCATTTT. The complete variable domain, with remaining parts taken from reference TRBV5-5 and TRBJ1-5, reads DAGVTQSPTHLIKTRGQQVTLRCSPISGHKSVSWYQQVLGQGPQFIFQYYEKEERGRGNFPDRFSARQFPNYSSELNVNALLLGDSALYLCASSLGVRGNNQPQHFGDGTRLSIL.

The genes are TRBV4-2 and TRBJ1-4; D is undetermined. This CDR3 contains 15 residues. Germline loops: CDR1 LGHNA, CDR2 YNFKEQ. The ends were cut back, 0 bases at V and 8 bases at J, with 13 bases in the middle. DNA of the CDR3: TGTGCCAGCAGCCAAGATCAGGTCAATCGGGAAAAACTGTTTTTT. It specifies CASSQDQVNREKLFF.

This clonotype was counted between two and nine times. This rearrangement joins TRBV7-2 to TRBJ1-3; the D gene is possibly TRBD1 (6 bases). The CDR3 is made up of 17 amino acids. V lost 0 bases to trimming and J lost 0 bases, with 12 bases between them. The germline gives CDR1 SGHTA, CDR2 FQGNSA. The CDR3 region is CASSLAGTKSSGNTIYF. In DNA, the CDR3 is TGTGCCAGCAGCTTAGCTGGGACAAAGAGCTCTGGAAACACCATATATTTT.

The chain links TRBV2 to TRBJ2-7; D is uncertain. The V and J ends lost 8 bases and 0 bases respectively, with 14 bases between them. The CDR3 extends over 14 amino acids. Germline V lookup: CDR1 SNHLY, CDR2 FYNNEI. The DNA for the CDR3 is TGTGCCAGCTGCAACCCGATGCACTCCTACGAGCAGTACTTC. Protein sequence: CASCNPMHSYEQYF.

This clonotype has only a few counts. The CDR3 reads CASSLLTGGETQYF. CDR3 DNA sequence: TGTGCCAGCAGCTTACTAACAGGGGGGGAGACCCAGTACTTC. The chain is built from TRBV7-9 and TRBJ2-5; 8 bases fit TRBD1. Germline trimming cut 2 bases from V and 5 bases from J; bases unmatched to any gene: 4. The CDR3 covers 14 residues. Germline V gene lookup returns CDR1 SEHNR and CDR2 FQNEAQ (reference sequence).

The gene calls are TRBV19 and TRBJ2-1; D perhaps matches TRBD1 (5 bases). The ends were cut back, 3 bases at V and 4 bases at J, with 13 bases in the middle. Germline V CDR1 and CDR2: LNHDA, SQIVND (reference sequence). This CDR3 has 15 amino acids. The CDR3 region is CASSMGRGGYNEQFF. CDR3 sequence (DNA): TGTGCCAGTAGTATGGGAAGGGGCGGTTACAATGAGCAGTTCTTC.

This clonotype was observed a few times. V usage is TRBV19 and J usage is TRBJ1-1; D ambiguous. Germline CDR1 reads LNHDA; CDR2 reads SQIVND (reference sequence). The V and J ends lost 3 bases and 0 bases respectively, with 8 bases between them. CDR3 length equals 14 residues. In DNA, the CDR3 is TGTGCCAGTAGTATCGGGCTCATGAACACTGAAGCTTTCTTT. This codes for CASSIGLMNTEAFF. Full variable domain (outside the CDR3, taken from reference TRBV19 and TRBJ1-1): DGGITQSPKYLFRKEGQNVTLSCEQNLNHDAMYWYRQDPGQGLRLIYYSQIVNDFQKGDIAEGYSVSREKKESFPLTVTSAQKNPTAFYLCASSIGLMNTEAFFGQGTRLTVV.

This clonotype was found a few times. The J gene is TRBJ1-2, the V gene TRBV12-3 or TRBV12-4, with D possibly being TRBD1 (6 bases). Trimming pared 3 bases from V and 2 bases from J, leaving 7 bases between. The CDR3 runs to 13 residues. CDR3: CASSFQGNYGYTF. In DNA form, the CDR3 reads TGTGCCAGCAGTTTCCAGGGGAACTATGGCTACACCTTC.

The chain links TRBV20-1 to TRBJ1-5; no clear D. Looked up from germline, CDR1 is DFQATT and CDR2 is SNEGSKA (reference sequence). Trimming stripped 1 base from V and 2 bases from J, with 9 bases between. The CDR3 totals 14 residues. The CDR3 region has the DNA TGCAGTGCTAGAGGTTCCACGGGCAATCAGCCCCAGCATTTT. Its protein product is CSARGSTGNQPQHF.

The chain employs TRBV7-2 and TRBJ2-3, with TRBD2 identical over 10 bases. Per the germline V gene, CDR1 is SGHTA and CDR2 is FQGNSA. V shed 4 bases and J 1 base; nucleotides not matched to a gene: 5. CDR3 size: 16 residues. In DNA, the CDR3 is TGTGCCAGCAGCTCATCTAGCGGGGGCGGCACAGATACGCAGTATTTT. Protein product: CASSSSSGGGTDTQYF.

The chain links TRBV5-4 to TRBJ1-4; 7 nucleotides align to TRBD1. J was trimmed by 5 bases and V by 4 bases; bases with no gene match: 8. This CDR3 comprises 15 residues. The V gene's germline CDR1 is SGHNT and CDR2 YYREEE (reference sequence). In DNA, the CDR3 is TGTGCCAGCAGCCAAGCGGCAGGGGGAAATGAAAAACTGTTTTTT. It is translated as CASSQAAGGNEKLFF.

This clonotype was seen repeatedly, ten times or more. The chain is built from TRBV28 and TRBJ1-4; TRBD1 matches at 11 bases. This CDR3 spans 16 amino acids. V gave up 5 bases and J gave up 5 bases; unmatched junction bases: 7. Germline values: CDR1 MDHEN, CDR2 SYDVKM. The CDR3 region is CASSLWTGGRNEKLFF. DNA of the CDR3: TGTGCCAGCAGTCTGTGGACAGGGGGCCGGAATGAAAAACTGTTTTTT.

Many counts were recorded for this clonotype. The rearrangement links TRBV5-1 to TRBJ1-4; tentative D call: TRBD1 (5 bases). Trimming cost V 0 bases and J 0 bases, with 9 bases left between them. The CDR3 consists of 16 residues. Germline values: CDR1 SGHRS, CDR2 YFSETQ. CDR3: CASSLAGAATNEKLFF. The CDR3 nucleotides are TGCGCCAGCAGCTTGGCCGGGGCAGCAACTAATGAAAAACTGTTTTTT.

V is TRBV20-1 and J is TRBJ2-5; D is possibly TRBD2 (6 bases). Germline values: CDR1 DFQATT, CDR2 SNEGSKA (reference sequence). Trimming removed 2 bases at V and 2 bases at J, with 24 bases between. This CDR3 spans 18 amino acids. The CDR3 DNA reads TGCAGTGCTAGAATTTCCGGGGGTCCAGGAGCCGTTCAAGAGACCCAGTACTTC. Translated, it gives CSARISGGPGAVQETQYF.